These T cell receptor beta chains were read from a single sample in a study of blood T cell repertoires in COVID-19. The data were produced by immunoSEQ multiplex PCR, yet TCRdb's version contains in-frame clones alone and is incomplete. The sample yields some 120,000 clones, 85% seen once. Sequencing was done on a sample of peripheral blood. These receptor sequences come from a man older than 75 with active or convalescent COVID-19. Each CDR3 is given with its conserved first and last residue. The order of the fields is D gene, clone size, V gene, J gene, CDR3 protein, CDR3 DNA. A D gene is named only where the DNA matches it firmly. Expanded clones are given a class, and other clones once, few, many or no size at all.

>TRBD1|.|TRBV5-1|TRBJ1-1
CASEGQGGTEAFF
TGCGCCAGTGAGGGACAGGGGGGAACTGAAGCTTTCTTT
>TRBD2|.|TRBV14|TRBJ2-1
CASSHLAGLSYNEQFF
TGTGCCAGCAGCCACCTAGCGGGCCTCTCCTACAATGAGCAGTTCTTC
>TRBD1|.|TRBV27|TRBJ1-2
CASSSPDRSLYGYTF
TGTGCCAGCAGTTCCCCGGACAGGAGTCTCTATGGCTACACCTTC
>.|.|TRBV11-3|TRBJ2-2
CASSSPRGTGELFF
TGTGCCAGCAGCTCCCCCAGGGGTACCGGGGAGCTGTTTTTT
>.|.|TRBV6-5|TRBJ2-1
CASSYSIGSSYNEQFF
TGTGCCAGCAGTTACTCGATTGGCAGCTCCTACAATGAGCAGTTCTTC
>TRBD1|.|TRBV7-8|TRBJ1-2
CASSLLGQGGYTF
TGTGCCAGCAGCCTGCTGGGACAGGGCGGCTACACCTTC
>.|.|TRBV18|TRBJ2-1
CASSRQQSYNEQFF
TGTGCCAGCTCGCGACAGCAATCCTACAATGAGCAGTTCTTC
>TRBD1|once|TRBV5-1|TRBJ1-2
CASSETGTGNNGYTF
TGCGCCAGCAGCGAGACCGGGACAGGCAATAACGGCTACACCTTC
>.|.|TRBV18|TRBJ1-5
CASSPLGTGVNQPQHF
TGTGCCAGCTCGCCCCTAGGGACGGGGGTCAATCAGCCCCAGCATTTT
>.|.|TRBV27|TRBJ2-7
CASSFVGGGEYF
TGTGCCAGCAGTTTCGTGGGAGGTGGGGAGTACTTC
>TRBD1|.|TRBV5-1|TRBJ2-7
CASSLGDRISYEQYF
TGCGCCAGCAGCTTGGGGGACAGAATCTCCTACGAGCAGTACTTC
>TRBD1|few|TRBV6-1|TRBJ1-1
CASSAQGGQGRVNTEAFF
TGTGCCAGCAGTGCCCAAGGGGGACAGGGGAGAGTGAACACTGAAGCTTTCTTT
>TRBD2|.|TRBV5-1|TRBJ2-3
CASSLTSGGTDTQYF
TGCGCCAGCAGCCTGACTAGCGGGGGCACAGATACGCAGTATTTT
>.|.|TRBV24-1|TRBJ2-1
CATSDFGRDYNEQFF
TGTGCCACCAGTGATTTCGGCAGGGACTACAATGAGCAGTTCTTC
>TRBD1|.|TRBV4-1|TRBJ2-5
CASSQDGQGLGETQYF
TGCGCCAGCAGCCAAGATGGACAGGGGTTAGGGGAGACCCAGTACTTC
>TRBD1|.|TRBV5-1|TRBJ2-3
CASSLALGQGTDTQYF
TGCGCCAGCAGCTTGGCCTTGGGACAGGGCACAGATACGCAGTATTTT
>.|.|TRBV7-3|TRBJ2-5
CASSQTGWGETQYF
TGTGCCAGCAGTCAAACAGGGTGGGGAGAGACCCAGTACTTC
>.|.|TRBV3-1/TRBV3-2|TRBJ1-3
CASSQVESLSRISGNTIYF
TGTGCCAGCAGCCAAGTTGAGTCCCTCTCCAGGATCTCTGGAAACACCATATATTTT
>.|.|TRBV29-1|TRBJ1-1
CSVYPSGGSASNTEAFF
TGCAGCGTTTATCCCTCCGGGGGGTCGGCCTCGAACACTGAAGCTTTCTTT
>.|.|TRBV7-2|TRBJ2-2
CASSLSPQGLTGELFF
TGTGCCAGCAGCTTAAGCCCACAGGGTCTCACCGGGGAGCTGTTTTTT
>.|.|TRBV4-2|TRBJ1-1
CASSQESATEAFF
TGTGCCAGCAGCCAAGAAAGTGCGACTGAAGCTTTCTTT
>.|.|TRBV11-2|TRBJ1-2
CASSLDRGTGGYTF
TGTGCCAGCAGCTTAGATCGGGGGACTGGCGGCTACACCTTC
>.|few|TRBV9|TRBJ1-2
CASNLNRGGYTF
TGTGCCAGCAACCTCAATCGGGGTGGCTACACCTTC
>TRBD2|.|TRBV7-7|TRBJ2-1
CASSLTSGGHGEQFF
TGTGCCAGCAGCTTGACTAGCGGGGGGCATGGGGAGCAGTTCTTC
>TRBD1|few|TRBV6-4|TRBJ2-2
CASSDPHGDRGTGELFF
TGTGCCAGCAGTGACCCGCATGGAGACAGGGGCACCGGGGAGCTGTTTTTT
>TRBD1|once|TRBV7-9|TRBJ1-6
CASSPGQGYSPLHF
TGTGCCAGCAGCCCGGGACAGGGCTATTCACCCCTCCACTTT
>.|.|TRBV7-2|TRBJ1-2
CASSLVEVYGYTF
TGTGCCAGCAGCTTAGTTGAGGTCTATGGCTACACCTTC
>TRBD1|.|TRBV4-2|TRBJ2-7
CASSQGIGQGSYEQYF
TGTGCCAGCAGCCAGGGTATCGGACAGGGCTCCTACGAGCAGTACTTC
>.|.|TRBV5-4|TRBJ2-1
CASSPSASSYNEQFF
TGTGCCAGCAGCCCCTCGGCTAGCTCCTACAATGAGCAGTTCTTC
>TRBD1|.|TRBV18|TRBJ1-2
CASSPGTGGFYGYTF
TGTGCCAGCTCACCCGGCACAGGGGGATTCTATGGCTACACCTTC
>TRBD1|.|TRBV30|TRBJ1-6
CAWSVFRQGAGNSPLHF
TGTGCCTGGAGTGTCTTCCGACAGGGGGCCGGTAATTCACCCCTCCACTTT